The clone carrying this TCR beta chain was seen many times. These data come from a study of T-cell reconstitution after alpha-beta-depleted transplantation in children. With 6 bases removed from V and 5 bases from J, the gap between germline ends came to 31 bases. In germline, CDR1 is LGHNA, CDR2 YNFKEQ. This CDR3 spans 19 amino acids. Using unique molecular identifiers, the investigators prepared the TCRbeta library. TCRdb reanalysed the PCR reads using MiXCR and keeps one entry per CDR3 protein. The sample lists 480,000 or so distinct CDR3 sequences, roughly a tenth occurring once. The V and J genes are TRBV4-2 and TRBJ2-5, with D maybe TRBD1 (7 bases). Sequencing was performed on PBMCs, taken before TCRalphabeta/CD19-depleted stem cell transplant. The clonotype originates from a child aged 2-15 years with inherited bone marrow failure, due to receive a stem cell transplant. CDR3 in amino acids: CASSRRFGTVTRRGETQYF. The DNA for the CDR3 is TGTGCCAGCAGTCGAAGGTTCGGGACAGTCACAAGGAGGGGGGAGACCCAGTACTTC.